This TCR beta chain was retrieved from a study of liver allograft versus peripheral blood T cells. Study context: Recipients' peripheral blood T cell receptor repertoires were compared with those in transplanted livers. Study-level points and caveats: Intragraft T cell receptor repertoires of liver allografts were reported to differ from peripheral blood repertoires.

A word on this clonotype: Its antigen is not identified.

Via MiXCR, TCRdb re-called the reads, giving one row per CDR3 protein. The sample holds about 2,800 distinct CDR3 sequences; about 14% are singletons and the top ten take less than 50%. J lost 7 bases, V lost 0 bases, and 9 bases had no gene match. Germline CDR1 DFQATT, CDR2 SNEGSKA (reference sequence). The CDR3 is made up of 15 amino acids. J is TRBJ2-7 and V is TRBV20-1, with 10 nucleotides matching TRBD2. This receptor was obtained from a human patient who had a liver transplant. Part of the T cell pool may stem from the graft donor. Here the CDR3 DNA reads TGCAGTGCTAGAGATGGAAGCGGGGGGGCCCGGGAGCAGTACTTC. This translates into CSARDGSGGAREQYF.